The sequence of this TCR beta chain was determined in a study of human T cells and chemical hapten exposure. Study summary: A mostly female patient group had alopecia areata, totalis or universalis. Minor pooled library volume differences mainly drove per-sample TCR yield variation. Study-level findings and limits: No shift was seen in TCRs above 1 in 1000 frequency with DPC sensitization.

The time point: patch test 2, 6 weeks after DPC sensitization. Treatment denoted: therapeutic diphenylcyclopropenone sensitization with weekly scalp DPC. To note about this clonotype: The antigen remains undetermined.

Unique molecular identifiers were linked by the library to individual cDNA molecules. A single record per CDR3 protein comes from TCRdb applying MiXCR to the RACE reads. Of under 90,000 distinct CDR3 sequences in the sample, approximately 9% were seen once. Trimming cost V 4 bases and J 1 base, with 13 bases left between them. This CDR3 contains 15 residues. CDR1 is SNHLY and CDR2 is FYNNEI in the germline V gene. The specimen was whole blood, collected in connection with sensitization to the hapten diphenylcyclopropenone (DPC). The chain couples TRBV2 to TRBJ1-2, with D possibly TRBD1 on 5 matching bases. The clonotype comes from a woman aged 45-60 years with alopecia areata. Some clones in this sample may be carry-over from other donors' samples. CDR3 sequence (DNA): TGTGCCAGCAGTGCCCGGGACTTTGGTAACTATGGCTACACCTTC. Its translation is CASSARDFGNYGYTF.